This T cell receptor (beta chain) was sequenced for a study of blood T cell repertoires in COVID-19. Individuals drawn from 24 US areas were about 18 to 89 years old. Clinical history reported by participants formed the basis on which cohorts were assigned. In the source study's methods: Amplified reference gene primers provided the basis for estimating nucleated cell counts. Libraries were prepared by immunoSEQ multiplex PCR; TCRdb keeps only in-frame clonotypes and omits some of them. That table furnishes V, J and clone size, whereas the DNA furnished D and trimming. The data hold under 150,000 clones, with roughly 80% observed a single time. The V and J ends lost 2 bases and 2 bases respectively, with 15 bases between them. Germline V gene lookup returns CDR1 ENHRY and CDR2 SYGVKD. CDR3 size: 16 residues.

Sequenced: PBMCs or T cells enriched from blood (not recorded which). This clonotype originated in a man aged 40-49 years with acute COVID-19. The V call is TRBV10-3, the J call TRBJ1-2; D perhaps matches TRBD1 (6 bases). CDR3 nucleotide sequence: TGTGCCATCAGTGAGAGGAGGACAGCGGAAAACTATGGCTACACCTTC. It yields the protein CAISERRTAENYGYTF.